These T cell receptor beta chains were read from a single sample in a study of cytomegalovirus exposure and HLA in healthy donors. TCRdb's copy holds only in-frame clones and misses some; the assay was immunoSEQ multiplex PCR. Here the sample spans about 170,000 clones, 60% to 80% being singletons. The sequenced material came from PBMCs. The receptor set was obtained from a female donor in good health and CMV-seronegative. CDR3s include the opening cysteine and the closing phenylalanine or tryptophan. Where a row states a size, it is once, few, many or the class of an expanded clone; other rows omit it.

V	size	J	CDR3
TRBV28	-	TRBJ1-2	CASSFPEGGYGYTF
TRBV7-9	-	TRBJ2-7	CASSLGTGVGEQYF
TRBV29-1	-	TRBJ1-1	CSVRRGDTEAFF
TRBV7-6	-	TRBJ2-5	CASRGVLAGEPETQYF
TRBV19	-	TRBJ2-7	CASSMGGYEQYF
TRBV9	-	TRBJ2-3	CASGVRGAGTDTQYF
TRBV7-2	-	TRBJ2-3	CASGLAGGVDTQYF
TRBV28	-	TRBJ1-4	CASSVITGGGEKLFF
TRBV15	-	TRBJ1-6	CATSPQGRGSPLHF
TRBV13	-	TRBJ1-3	CASSFTGIGDTIYF
TRBV20-1	-	TRBJ1-2	CSATGTAYTF
TRBV19	-	TRBJ1-1	CASSIVTGTREAFF
TRBV7-3	-	TRBJ2-1	CASSVTSGSLDEQFF
TRBV11-1	-	TRBJ1-1	CASSQPGPNTEAFF
TRBV27	-	TRBJ2-6	CASRRQGVAGANVLTF
TRBV15	few	TRBJ2-5	CATSRGLAGASYQETQYF
TRBV28	-	TRBJ1-2	CASSLRSGVNYGYTF
TRBV5-6	-	TRBJ1-6	CASSLVQGASYNSPLHF
TRBV5-1	few	TRBJ2-1	CASSSGQGSYNEQFF
TRBV7-9	-	TRBJ2-2	CASSLWLAGTTGELFF
TRBV7-6	-	TRBJ2-1	CASSWEGGGVYEQFF
TRBV7-2	few	TRBJ2-7	CASSWGSGGTGVEQYF
TRBV2	-	TRBJ1-5	CASRISTAVFREPQHF
TRBV28	-	TRBJ1-5	CASNTGLADQPQHF
TRBV10-1	-	-	CASSSGTSASYEQYF
TRBV28	-	TRBJ1-3	CASSVRGPNTIYF
TRBV6-1	few	TRBJ1-1	CASRKHQGVTEAFF
TRBV28	once	TRBJ2-7	CASSATGSSYEQYF
TRBV28	-	TRBJ2-7	CASSPPSGSAEQYF
TRBV9	-	TRBJ1-2	CASRSFTSNYGYTF
TRBV9	few	TRBJ1-2	CASSVETGGGGYTF
TRBV6-4	few	TRBJ1-1	CASSRDRDTEAFF
TRBV10-2	-	TRBJ1-2	CASKFARTGQVQGSNYGYTF
TRBV28	-	TRBJ2-7	CASSPPGLAGDEQYF
TRBV7-9	-	TRBJ2-7	CASSLVQGGSGYEQYF
TRBV18	-	TRBJ1-2	CASSPFSEVGYTF
TRBV5-5	-	TRBJ1-5	CASSSITGAGPGNQPQHF
TRBV7-8	-	TRBJ2-7	CASSSDRVIYEQYF
TRBV5-4	-	TRBJ2-5	CASSLGGLAAPKETQYF
TRBV5-4	-	TRBJ2-7	CASRFSGGYEQYF
TRBV10-3	-	TRBJ1-1	CAISEYRSTEAFF
TRBV7-3	-	TRBJ1-1	CASSLGTGNTEAFF
TRBV5-1	-	TRBJ1-4	CASSLDSPFNEKLFF